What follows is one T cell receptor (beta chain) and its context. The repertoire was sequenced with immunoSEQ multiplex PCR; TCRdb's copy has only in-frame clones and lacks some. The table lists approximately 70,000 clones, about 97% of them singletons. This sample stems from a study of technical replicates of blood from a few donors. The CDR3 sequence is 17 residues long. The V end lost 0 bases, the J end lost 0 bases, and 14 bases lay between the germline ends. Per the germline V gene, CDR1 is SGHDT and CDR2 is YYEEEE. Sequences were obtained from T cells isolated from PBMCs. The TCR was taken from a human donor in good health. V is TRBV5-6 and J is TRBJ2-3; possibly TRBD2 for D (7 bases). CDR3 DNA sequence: TGTGCCAGCAGCTTGGTCTTGGGGGGGCCTAGCACAGATACGCAGTATTTT. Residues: CASSLVLGGPSTDTQYF. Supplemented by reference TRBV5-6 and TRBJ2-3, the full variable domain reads DAGVTQSPTHLIKTRGQQVTLRCSPKSGHDTVSWYQQALGQGPQFIFQYYEEEERQRGNFPDRFSGHQFPNYSSELNVNALLLGDSALYLCASSLVLGGPSTDTQYFGPGTRLTVL.